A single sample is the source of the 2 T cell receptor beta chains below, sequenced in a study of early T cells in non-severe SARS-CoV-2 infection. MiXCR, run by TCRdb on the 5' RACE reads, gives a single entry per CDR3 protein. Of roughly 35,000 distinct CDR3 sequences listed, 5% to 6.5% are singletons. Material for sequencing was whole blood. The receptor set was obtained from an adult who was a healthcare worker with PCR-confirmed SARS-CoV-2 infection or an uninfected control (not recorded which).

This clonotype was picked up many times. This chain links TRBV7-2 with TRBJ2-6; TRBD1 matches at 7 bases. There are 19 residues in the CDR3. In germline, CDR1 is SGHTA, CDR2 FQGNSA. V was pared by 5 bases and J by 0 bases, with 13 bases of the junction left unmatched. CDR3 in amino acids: CASSPRDSSSASGANVLTF. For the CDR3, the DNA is TGTGCCAGCAGCCCCCGGGACAGCAGTTCCGCCTCTGGGGCCAACGTCCTGACTTTC.

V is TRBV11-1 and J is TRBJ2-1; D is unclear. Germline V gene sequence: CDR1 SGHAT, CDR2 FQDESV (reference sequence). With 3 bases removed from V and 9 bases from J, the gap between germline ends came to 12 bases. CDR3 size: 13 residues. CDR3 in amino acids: CASSFAESGEQFF. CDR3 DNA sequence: TGTGCCAGCAGCTTCGCAGAATCGGGTGAGCAGTTCTTC.